Listed here are 25 T cell receptor beta chains from one sample, sequenced in a study of blood T cell repertoires in COVID-19. Profiled with immunoSEQ multiplex PCR; TCRdb holds only in-frame clones, not every one. The sample yields over 200,000 clones, 88% seen once. The sample was PBMCs or T cells enriched from blood (not recorded which). Source of these receptors: a woman aged 25 to 39 who had been exposed to COVID-19.

The chain joins TRBV12-5 to TRBJ2-7; 10 bases align to TRBD1. The CDR3 runs to 15 residues. The junction had 7 bases not matched to a gene; V was cut back by 2 bases and J by 6 bases. Germline values: CDR1 LGHNT, CDR2 FRNRAP. CDR3 amino acids: CASGLNLRDRGEQYF. Here the CDR3 DNA reads TGTGCTAGTGGTTTGAACTTGCGGGACAGGGGCGAGCAGTACTTC.

The chain joins TRBV6-5 to TRBJ1-2; tentatively, D is TRBD1 (6 bases). Deletions cut 7 bases from V and 7 bases from J, with 22 bases between. Germline CDR1 MNHEY, CDR2 SVGAGI. CDR3 length: 15 residues. The CDR3 coding sequence is TGTGCCAGCATTGGGGGTGTACAGGGAACGCCTGGCTACACCTTC. Encoded protein: CASIGGVQGTPGYTF.

This clone appeared once. V and J are TRBV7-9 and TRBJ1-2; 11 bases match TRBD1. Germline trimming cut 1 base from V and 3 bases from J; bases unmatched to any gene: 4. The CDR3 has 16 residues. The V gene's germline CDR1 is SEHNR and CDR2 FQNEAQ (reference sequence). The CDR3 coding sequence is TGTGCCAGCAGCTTAGTATTGGGACAGGGGGACTATGGCTACACCTTC. This sequence encodes CASSLVLGQGDYGYTF.

Many counts were recorded for this clone. The chain joins TRBV5-1 to TRBJ1-2; TRBD1 agrees at 9 bases. The germline gives CDR1 SGHRS, CDR2 YFSETQ. The CDR3 spans 14 residues. With V trimmed by 4 bases and J by 8 bases, 9 bases remained unmatched. This CDR3 reads CASSHGTGSSGYTF. The CDR3 nucleotides are TGCGCCAGCAGCCACGGGACAGGGAGTTCGGGCTACACCTTC.

V usage is TRBV6-5 and J usage is TRBJ1-2, with D tentatively TRBD1 (6 bases). Between the trimmed V and J ends, which lost 7 bases and 2 bases, there was a span of 14 bases. The germline gives CDR1 MNHEY, CDR2 SVGAGI. This CDR3 is 14 amino acids long. In DNA, the CDR3 is TGTGCCAGCACATCCCTGACAGGCAACTATGGCTACACCTTC. It encodes CASTSLTGNYGYTF.

The chain recombines TRBV10-1 with TRBJ2-7; 9 nucleotides line up with TRBD2. The V and J ends lost 2 bases and 7 bases, in that order; junction bases with no gene match: 12. Looked up from germline, CDR1 is WNHNN and CDR2 is SYGVQD (reference sequence). This CDR3 is built from 16 residues. This CDR3 is CASSEEMVGLAGEQYF. DNA of the CDR3: TGCGCCAGCAGTGAGGAGATGGTGGGGCTAGCGGGGGAGCAGTACTTC.

The chain joins TRBV6-5 to TRBJ2-3; D ambiguous. Trimming took off 0 bases at V and 8 bases at J, with 9 bases between the two ends. The CDR3 runs 13 residues. Germline CDR1 MNHEY, CDR2 SVGAGI. The CDR3 spells CASSYSTRGTQYF. The DNA of the CDR3 is TGTGCCAGCAGTTACTCGACCCGAGGTACGCAGTATTTT.

J is TRBJ1-2 and V is TRBV19; 7 nucleotides agree with TRBD1. The CDR3 extends over 15 amino acids. V shed 3 bases and J 4 bases; nucleotides not matched to a gene: 8. Germline CDR1 reads LNHDA; CDR2 reads SQIVND (reference sequence). CDR3 residues: CASSIYYRGSYGYTF. The CDR3 DNA reads as TGTGCCAGTAGTATTTATTACAGGGGATCCTATGGCTACACCTTC.

This sequence joins TRBV5-1 and TRBJ2-7; 9 bases are shared with TRBD2. CDR1 is SGHRS, CDR2 YFSETQ, per germline. V trimming: 3 bases; J trimming: 0 bases; junction bases outside the gene matches: 1. There are 14 residues in the CDR3. The CDR3 DNA reads as TGCGCCAGCAGCTCTAGCGGGAACTCCTACGAGCAGTACTTC. It encodes CASSSSGNSYEQYF.

This clone occurred once. The J gene is TRBJ2-1, the V gene TRBV11-2; tentatively, D is TRBD1 (6 bases). Trimming removed 7 bases at V and 1 base at J, with 14 bases between. Germline CDR1 is SGHAT and CDR2 is FQNNGV. The CDR3 loop spans 15 amino acids. Written as DNA, the CDR3 is TGTGCCAGCACCAAAAGGGGGAGTTCCTACAATGAGCAGTTCTTC. Translated, it gives CASTKRGSSYNEQFF.

The rearrangement links TRBV7-9 to TRBJ1-4, with D perhaps TRBD1 (6 bases). The CDR3 runs to 16 residues. In germline, CDR1 is SEHNR, CDR2 FQNEAQ (reference sequence). V dropped 5 bases and J dropped 3 bases, with 16 bases sitting between them. CDR3: CASSRNNRVANEKLFF. The DNA for the CDR3 is TGTGCCAGCAGCCGTAACAACAGGGTTGCTAATGAAAAACTGTTTTTT.

This chain connects TRBV9 to TRBJ2-1; the match to TRBD1 covers 7 bases. V shed 3 bases, J shed 5 bases, and the junction held 11 bases outside the gene matches. Germline loops: CDR1 SGDLS, CDR2 YYNGEE. CDR3 length: 16 amino acids. The CDR3 region is CASSAPPGQLNNEQFF. The CDR3 DNA reads as TGTGCCAGCAGCGCGCCCCCGGGACAGCTCAACAATGAGCAGTTCTTC.

This clone came up once. The J gene is TRBJ1-2, the V gene TRBV6-5; D is ambiguous. This CDR3 has 14 amino acids. Per germline, CDR1 MNHEY and CDR2 SVGAGI. The germline V and J ends were trimmed by 3 bases and 4 bases, with 12 bases remaining between them. CDR3 loop: CASSYLKEGYGYTF. DNA for the CDR3: TGTGCCAGCAGTTATCTCAAGGAGGGCTATGGCTACACCTTC.

The chain is built from TRBV30 and TRBJ1-1, with D perhaps TRBD1 (5 bases). This CDR3 has 12 residues. CDR1 is GTSNPN, CDR2 SVGIG, per germline (reference sequence). The V end lost 4 bases, the J end lost 4 bases, and 10 bases lay between the germline ends. CDR3 DNA sequence: TGTGCCTGGAATCGGGGGGGCACTGAAGCTTTCTTT. As protein: CAWNRGGTEAFF.

This clone occurred once. The chain joins TRBV28 to TRBJ1-2; D uncertain. V shed 6 bases and J shed 8 bases, with 22 bases lying between them. The CDR3 is 15 residues long. CDR1 is MDHEN, CDR2 SYDVKM, per germline. CDR3 sequence: CASRTPGFPTKGYTF. CDR3 coding DNA: TGTGCCAGCAGAACCCCCGGGTTCCCTACGAAAGGCTACACCTTC.

V gene TRBV10-1 combines with J gene TRBJ2-1; the D gene is possibly TRBD2 (5 bases). V lost 5 bases and J 6 bases, leaving 11 bases between the germline ends. This CDR3 has 13 amino acids. Germline assignment: CDR1 WNHNN and CDR2 SYGVQD (reference sequence). The CDR3 is CASSQDGGNEQFF. In nucleotides, the CDR3 is TGCGCCAGCAGTCAAGACGGAGGCAATGAGCAGTTCTTC.

This rearrangement joins TRBV3-1 (or the pseudogene TRBV3-2) to TRBJ2-1, with D possibly matching TRBD2 (5 bases). CDR3 length: 13 residues. Germline assignment: CDR1 LGHDT and CDR2 YNNKEL (reference sequence). Trimming removed 0 bases from V and 9 bases from J, with 9 bases in between. CDR3 DNA sequence: TGTGCCAGCAGCCAAGAGGTGGGAGTTGAGCAGTTCTTC. It is translated as CASSQEVGVEQFF.

This clone was picked up one time. CDR3: CASSHGTSGGYNEQFF. CDR3 sequence (DNA): TGTGCCAGCAGTCACGGGACTAGCGGCGGATACAATGAGCAGTTCTTC. The chain recombines TRBV6-9 with TRBJ2-1; 11 nucleotides agree with TRBD2. This CDR3 is built from 16 residues. With V trimmed by 5 bases and J by 4 bases, 7 bases remained unmatched. Germline CDR1 is MNHGY and CDR2 is SVAAGI.

The J gene is TRBJ1-1, the V gene TRBV10-2, with unresolved D. Germline V gene sequence: CDR1 WSHSY, CDR2 SAAADI. Trimming shortened V by 7 bases and J by 4 bases, and 10 bases separated the two germline ends. The CDR3 contains 12 residues. CDR3 DNA: TGCGCCAGCACAGAGGCGGGCACTGAAGCTTTCTTT. As protein: CASTEAGTEAFF.

The rearrangement joins TRBV15 to TRBJ2-2, with D possibly matching TRBD2 (6 bases). Germline assignment: CDR1 LNHNV and CDR2 YYDKDF (reference sequence). The V end was cut by 3 bases, the J end by 4 bases, with 12 bases between. The CDR3 totals 15 residues. CDR3 sequence reads: CATSRGRRVTGELFF. CDR3 DNA sequence: TGTGCCACCAGCAGGGGGAGGAGAGTCACCGGGGAGCTGTTTTTT.

The genes are TRBV7-3 and TRBJ2-1, with TRBD1 matching 8 bases. Per germline, CDR1 SGHTA and CDR2 FQGTGA. V shed 5 bases and J 5 bases; nucleotides not matched to a gene: 8. The CDR3 covers 15 residues. CDR3 region: CASSLPGQDHNEQFF. The DNA for the CDR3 is TGTGCCAGCAGCCTCCCGGGACAGGACCACAATGAGCAGTTCTTC.

The chain uses TRBV5-1 and TRBJ1-4; no definite D call. The CDR3 has 13 amino acids. Per germline, CDR1 SGHRS and CDR2 YFSETQ. With 0 bases removed from V and 6 bases from J, the gap between germline ends came to 6 bases. CDR3 sequence reads: CASSLAVDEKLFF. The DNA of the CDR3 is TGCGCCAGCAGCTTGGCTGTAGATGAAAAACTGTTTTTT.

The rearrangement uses TRBV20-1 and TRBJ1-2; D is ambiguous. From germline, CDR1 is DFQATT and CDR2 SNEGSKA (reference sequence). The CDR3 loop spans 11 amino acids. V lost 5 bases and J lost 8, with 12 bases in between. CDR3 sequence reads: CSAVGSGGYTF. DNA of the CDR3: TGCAGTGCTGTCGGGAGCGGAGGCTACACCTTC.

The chain uses TRBV5-6 and TRBJ2-1; TRBD2 aligns across 14 bases. V lost 4 bases and J lost 8; bases outside the gene matches: 5. CDR3 length equals 15 residues. Germline lookup yields CDR1 SGHDT and CDR2 YYEEEE. Here the CDR3 reads CASSRTSGRHDEQFF. CDR3 nucleotides: TGTGCCAGCAGCCGGACTAGCGGGAGGCACGATGAGCAGTTCTTC.

The gene calls are TRBV5-1 and TRBJ2-7, with D perhaps matching TRBD2 (6 bases). The germline V and J ends were trimmed by 4 bases and 0 bases, with 14 bases remaining between them. Germline V gene sequence: CDR1 SGHRS, CDR2 YFSETQ. CDR3 size: 15 residues. CDR3 nucleotide sequence: TGCGCCAGCAGCCTCGGGACTGGAGACTCCTACGAGCAGTACTTC. Translating gives CASSLGTGDSYEQYF. The whole variable domain, remainder taken from reference TRBV5-1 and TRBJ2-7, is KAGVTQTPRYLIKTRGQQVTLSCSPISGHRSVSWYQQTPGQGLQFLFEYFSETQRNKGNFPGRFSGRQFSNSRSEMNVSTLELGDSALYLCASSLGTGDSYEQYFGPGTRLTVT.